Presented here are 11 T cell receptor beta chains from one specimen sequenced in a study of identical twins. TCRdb re-analysed the 5' RACE reads in MiXCR, keeping a single row per CDR3 protein. The data show 1.5 million to 2 million distinct CDR3 sequences, with about 30% seen just once and about 0.27% held by the top ten. The sequenced sample was cord blood. Source of these receptors: a newborn girl in good health.

The chain links TRBV18 to TRBJ2-1; 13 nucleotides line up with TRBD2. The germline V gene has CDR1 KGHSH and CDR2 LQKENI. V lost 2 bases to trimming and J lost 0 bases; unmatched junction nucleotides: 7. The CDR3 contains 19 residues. CDR3 protein: CASSPMRTSGGSSYNEQFF. The CDR3, as DNA: TGTGCCAGCTCACCAATGCGGACTAGCGGGGGCAGCTCCTACAATGAGCAGTTCTTC.

This chain uses TRBV6-1 with TRBJ2-1, with 7 nucleotides matching TRBD2. Germline V lookup: CDR1 MNHNS, CDR2 SASEGT. The V gene end was trimmed by 1 base and the J gene end by 0 bases; junction bases not matched to a gene: 6. The CDR3 spans 17 residues. CDR3 residues: CASSEEASGPSYNEQFF. In DNA, the CDR3 is TGTGCCAGCAGTGAAGAGGCTAGCGGTCCCTCCTACAATGAGCAGTTCTTC.

V gene TRBV24-1 combines with J gene TRBJ2-3; 7 bases are a match to TRBD2. J lost 3 bases, V lost 5 bases, and 7 bases had no gene match. Germline V gene sequence: CDR1 KGHDR, CDR2 SFDVKD. This CDR3 has 15 amino acids. For the CDR3, the DNA is TGTGCCACCAGTGTGACAAGCGGGGCTACAGATACGCAGTATTTT. Its protein product is CATSVTSGATDTQYF.

This clonotype was seen a single time. The J gene is TRBJ1-5, the V gene TRBV7-9, with a possible D match to TRBD1 (6 bases). Trimming removed 0 bases from V and 2 bases from J, with 11 bases in between. Germline V gene lookup returns CDR1 SEHNR and CDR2 FQNEAQ (reference sequence). CDR3 size: 16 residues. In DNA, the CDR3 is TGTGCCAGCAGCTTAGCGGGGGCAGGGGGCAATCAGCCCCAGCATTTT. Its translation is CASSLAGAGGNQPQHF.

For the CDR3, the DNA is TGTGCCAGCACCAAAGGGACAGGGGGAGTGGAGACCCAGTACTTC. Its translation is CASTKGTGGVETQYF. This sequence joins TRBV2 and TRBJ2-5; 11 nucleotides line up with TRBD1. The CDR3 is 15 residues long. The J segment lost 5 bases and the V segment lost 7 bases, leaving 9 bases of the junction unmatched. The germline gives CDR1 SNHLY, CDR2 FYNNEI.

The gene calls are TRBV12-3 or TRBV12-4 and TRBJ2-3, with 15 bases matching TRBD2. V shed 3 bases, J shed 5 bases, and the junction held 3 bases outside the gene matches. This CDR3 is 16 amino acids long. The CDR3 reads CASSFWGLAGGDTQYF. For the CDR3, the DNA is TGTGCCAGCAGTTTCTGGGGACTAGCGGGGGGAGATACGCAGTATTTT.

This clonotype was seen a few times. The chain uses TRBV24-1 and TRBJ2-1; 7 nucleotides align to TRBD1. J gave up 0 bases and V 3 bases, and 4 bases lay outside the gene matches. Germline V gives CDR1 KGHDR, CDR2 SFDVKD. This CDR3 spans 16 amino acids. The CDR3 loop reads CATSDVTGSSYNEQFF. The DNA of the CDR3 is TGTGCCACCAGTGATGTGACAGGGAGCTCCTACAATGAGCAGTTCTTC.

This clonotype was detected a few times. The rearrangement joins TRBV28 to TRBJ2-7; 8 nucleotides align to TRBD1. CDR3 size: 15 residues. The germline V gene encodes CDR1 MDHEN and CDR2 SYDVKM. J was trimmed by 3 bases and V by 0 bases; bases with no gene match: 4. In DNA, the CDR3 is TGTGCCAGCAGTTTATGGGGGGACAGGAACTACGAGCAGTACTTC. Translated, it gives CASSLWGDRNYEQYF.

This clonotype was seen more than once but under ten times. This chain joins TRBV9 and TRBJ1-1; 9 nucleotides agree with TRBD1. Losses at the gene ends were 4 bases for V and 1 base for J; bases not matched to a gene: 5. The CDR3 has 15 amino acids. Per the germline V gene, CDR1 is SGDLS and CDR2 is YYNGEE. The CDR3 loop reads CASSSWTGANTEAFF. The CDR3 nucleotides are TGTGCCAGCAGCTCCTGGACAGGGGCGAACACTGAAGCTTTCTTT. Together with reference TRBV9 and TRBJ1-1, the CDR3 gives the full variable domain: DSGVTQTPKHLITATGQRVTLRCSPRSGDLSVYWYQQSLDQGLQFLIQYYNGEERAKGNILERFSAQQFPDLHSELNLSSLELGDSALYFCASSSWTGANTEAFFGQGTRLTVV.

This chain links TRBV24-1 with TRBJ1-6, with TRBD1 identical over 7 bases. Germline CDR1 is KGHDR and CDR2 is SFDVKD. The ends lost 0 bases at V and 7 bases at J; junction bases unmatched: 5. This CDR3 contains 16 residues. The CDR3 protein is CATSDLYRGYNSPLHF. The CDR3 coding sequence is TGTGCCACCAGTGATTTGTACAGGGGATACAATTCACCCCTCCACTTT.

The chain is built from TRBV12-3 or TRBV12-4 and TRBJ1-1; no firm D call. V lost 1 base and J lost 2, with 8 bases in between. The CDR3 runs 14 residues. CDR3 loop: CASSLGRINTEAFF. The CDR3 coding sequence is TGTGCCAGCAGTTTAGGGCGGATAAACACTGAAGCTTTCTTT.